Below are 19 T cell receptor beta chains sequenced from a single sample in a study of cytomegalovirus exposure and HLA in healthy donors. PCR employed 60 Vbeta and 13 Jbeta primers. Profiled with immunoSEQ multiplex PCR; TCRdb holds only in-frame clones, not every one. The table has tens of thousands of clones, 75% to 85% seen once; the top ten hold more than 3.5%. Sequenced: PBMCs. The receptor set was obtained from a man younger than 40 in good health and CMV-seronegative.

The chain links TRBV5-1 to TRBJ2-1, with TRBD2 as a possible D gene (5 bases). Germline V lookup: CDR1 SGHRS, CDR2 YFSETQ. Trimming took 4 bases from V and 10 from J, leaving 12 bases between them. The CDR3 totals 12 residues. CDR3 residues: CASSAAGWEQFF. The CDR3 DNA reads as TGCGCCAGCAGCGCCGCGGGTTGGGAGCAGTTCTTC.

The gene calls are TRBV5-4 and TRBJ2-1; 7 nucleotides align to TRBD1. This CDR3 is built from 14 residues. Germline lookup yields CDR1 SGHNT and CDR2 YYREEE (reference sequence). The V segment lost 1 base and the J segment 8 bases; nucleotides outside the gene matches: 6. The CDR3 coding sequence is TGTGCCAGCAGCTTGACACAGGGGATCGATGAGCAGTTCTTC. Its translation: CASSLTQGIDEQFF.

The chain joins TRBV29-1 to TRBJ1-1, with 10 bases fitting TRBD1. Germline V gene sequence: CDR1 SQVTM, CDR2 ANQGSEA. CDR3 length: 17 residues. After removal of 0 bases from V and 4 bases from J, the junction contained 11 bases not matched to a gene. The CDR3 spells CSVEDPGTGEVGTEAFF. DNA of the CDR3: TGCAGCGTTGAAGATCCCGGGACAGGGGAGGTTGGCACTGAAGCTTTCTTT.

V usage is TRBV4-1 and J usage is TRBJ2-1, with unresolved D. This CDR3 is built from 15 residues. CDR1 and CDR2 (germline): MGHRA, YSYEKL. Trimming removed 4 bases at V and 0 bases at J, with 10 bases between. DNA of the CDR3: TGCGCCAGCAGCCCGCTGGTGAGCTCCTACAATGAGCAGTTCTTC. This translates into CASSPLVSSYNEQFF.

The V call is TRBV12-5, the J call TRBJ2-3; 7 bases agree with TRBD1. The length of the CDR3 is 15 residues. J gave up 4 bases and V 1 base, and 5 bases lay outside the gene matches. Germline V CDR1 and CDR2: LGHNT, FRNRAP. The CDR3 sequence is CASGLGAGGADTQYF. CDR3 sequence (DNA): TGTGCTAGTGGTTTGGGGGCAGGGGGAGCAGATACGCAGTATTTT.

The table lists this clone with a few counts. The chain joins TRBV6-1 to TRBJ2-2; D not certain. Germline V gene sequence: CDR1 MNHNS, CDR2 SASEGT. The CDR3 consists of 14 residues. Between the trimmed V and J ends, which lost 0 bases and 3 bases, there was a span of 5 bases. This CDR3 is CASSEASDTGELFF. The CDR3 DNA follows: TGTGCCAGCAGTGAAGCCAGCGACACCGGGGAGCTGTTTTTT.

This chain connects TRBV19 to TRBJ2-1; maybe TRBD2 (5 bases). Per the germline V gene, CDR1 is LNHDA and CDR2 is SQIVND (reference sequence). Between the trimmed V and J ends, which lost 4 bases and 0 bases, there was a span of 13 bases. The CDR3 is made up of 16 amino acids. CDR3 in DNA: TGTGCCAGTAGTACTCGGACTCCGAGCTCCTACAATGAGCAGTTCTTC. Its translation is CASSTRTPSSYNEQFF.

As concerns this clone: The same CDR3 arises from other DNA sequences in this sample as well. CDR3 loop: CASSQRRGNYEQYF. The CDR3 coding sequence is TGCGCCAGCAGCCAACGCAGGGGGAATTACGAGCAGTACTTC. The J gene is TRBJ2-7, the V gene TRBV4-3; 7 bases agree with TRBD1. This CDR3 contains 14 residues. Germline loops: CDR1 LGHNA, CDR2 YSLEER. V shed 2 bases and J 4 bases; nucleotides not matched to a gene: 5.

The chain is built from TRBV9 and TRBJ2-1; TRBD2 matches at 13 bases. Unmatched junction bases numbered 5, after V lost 4 bases and J lost 4 bases. Germline CDR1 reads SGDLS; CDR2 reads YYNGEE. The CDR3 consists of 16 residues. DNA for the CDR3: TGTGCCAGCAGCCCGGGACTAGCGGGACCATACAATGAGCAGTTCTTC. Translating gives CASSPGLAGPYNEQFF.

Comment on this clone: Mismatch with germline at one junction end may stem from a read error. This sequence joins TRBV7-9 and TRBJ2-7, with TRBD2 matching 7 bases. This CDR3 region has 14 residues. Germline-derived CDR1 and CDR2 are SEHNR and FQNEAQ (reference sequence). This CDR3 is CAGSWGLPLYEQYF. The DNA for the CDR3 is TGTGCCGGCAGCTGGGGACTACCACTCTACGAGCAGTACTTC. The full variable domain, rest sourced from reference TRBV7-9 and TRBJ2-7, is DTGVSQNPRHKITKRGQNVTFRCDPISEHNRLYWYRQTLGQGPEFLTYFQNEAQLEKSRLLSDRFSAERPKGSFSTLEIQRTEQGDSAMYLCAGSWGLPLYEQYFGPGTRLTVT.

This sequence joins TRBV4-1 and TRBJ2-1, with 7 nucleotides matching TRBD1. CDR3 length: 18 residues. Losses at the gene ends were 0 bases for V and 4 bases for J; bases not matched to a gene: 12. CDR1 and CDR2 (germline): MGHRA, YSYEKL. The CDR3 DNA is TGCGCCAGCAGCCAAGATCTCTGGACAGGTGGGAGATACAATGAGCAGTTCTTC. This gives the protein CASSQDLWTGGRYNEQFF.

The chain has TRBV11-2 and TRBJ1-1; D might be TRBD1 (5 bases). The CDR3 has 16 residues. The germline gives CDR1 SGHAT, CDR2 FQNNGV. Trimming stripped 3 bases from V and 5 bases from J, with 19 bases between. The CDR3 region has the DNA TGTGCCAGCAGCTTTTCGGGGGGGGGTGTGAGAACTGAAGCTTTCTTT. The encoded protein is CASSFSGGGVRTEAFF.

The chain links TRBV13 to TRBJ2-2; no definite D call. The CDR3 runs 14 residues. Per germline, CDR1 PRHDT and CDR2 FYEKMQ (reference sequence). The germline V and J ends were trimmed by 1 base and 3 bases, with 6 bases remaining between them. CDR3 nucleotides: TGTGCCAGCAGCTTAGCGTCCCACACCGGGGAGCTGTTTTTT. Its protein product is CASSLASHTGELFF.

This chain connects TRBV19 to TRBJ2-3; 8 nucleotides match TRBD1. Germline-derived CDR1 and CDR2 are LNHDA and SQIVND (reference sequence). V dropped 2 bases and J dropped 5; count of bases not matched to a gene: 3. The CDR3 consists of 14 residues. CDR3 residues: CASSIRQGQDTQYF. The CDR3 DNA is TGTGCCAGTAGTATACGACAGGGGCAAGATACGCAGTATTTT.

This chain joins TRBV11-2 and TRBJ1-3; no clear D gene. Germline values: CDR1 SGHAT, CDR2 FQNNGV. CDR3 length: 16 residues. The V end was cut by 5 bases, the J end by 0 bases, with 14 bases between. The CDR3 region is CASSPRVTLSGNTIYF. CDR3 coding DNA: TGTGCCAGCAGCCCACGCGTGACTCTCTCTGGAAACACCATATATTTT.

The CDR3 nucleotides are TGCGCCAGCAGCTGGGAGGGACAACAGGCCACTGAAGCTTTCTTT. Its protein product is CASSWEGQQATEAFF. This chain joins TRBV5-1 and TRBJ1-1; tentatively, D is TRBD1 (6 bases). The CDR3 has 15 residues. Germline-derived CDR1 and CDR2 are SGHRS and YFSETQ. Trimming took off 3 bases at V and 4 bases at J, with 16 bases between the two ends.

The genes are TRBV5-4 and TRBJ2-5, with 8 bases that match TRBD2. The end of the DNA is better explained by TRBJ2-7, so the J call may be wrong. This CDR3 has 15 residues. CDR1 SGHNT and CDR2 YYREEE come from the germline V gene (reference sequence). The CDR3 region has the DNA TGTGCCAGCAGCTTGGTTGGCGGGGGGAGGTACGAGCAGTACTTC. Translating it yields CASSLVGGGRYEQYF.

The V call is TRBV5-1, the J call TRBJ2-7, with D possibly matching TRBD1 (5 bases). This CDR3 is built from 14 residues. CDR1 SGHRS and CDR2 YFSETQ come from the germline V gene. The V end was cut by 0 bases, the J end by 4 bases, with 11 bases between. CDR3 region: CASSLAVQGYEQYF. The DNA of the CDR3 is TGCGCCAGCAGCTTGGCCGTGCAGGGTTACGAGCAGTACTTC.

The chain couples TRBV5-8 to TRBJ2-3, with a weak D call TRBD2 (6 bases). CDR1 and CDR2 (germline): SGHTS, YDEGEE. The CDR3 sequence is 17 residues long. V was pared by 0 bases and J by 0 bases, with 14 bases between. CDR3 region: CASSLGVAEPSTDTQYF. In nucleotides, the CDR3 is TGTGCCAGCAGCTTGGGGGTAGCGGAACCTAGCACAGATACGCAGTATTTT.